The 2 T cell receptor beta chains reported below all come from one sample, sequenced in a study of identical twins. In TCRdb, the 5' RACE reads were re-called with MiXCR into one record per CDR3 protein. This sample carries about 890,000 distinct CDR3 sequences, roughly 12% of them seen once, and the ten largest clones take around 1.6%. These data are also associated with another study on yellow fever vaccine responses in identical twins.

The specimen was PBMCs. The receptors derive from a woman aged 18-30 years in good health.

The chain combines TRBV10-3 with TRBJ2-2; D may be TRBD1 (6 bases). Deletions cut 6 bases from V and 5 bases from J, with 16 bases between. The germline V gene encodes CDR1 ENHRY and CDR2 SYGVKD. This CDR3 has 15 amino acids. In nucleotides, the CDR3 is TGTGCCATCAGCGCGAACAGGGAAGGGACCGGGGAGCTGTTTTTT. This sequence encodes CAISANREGTGELFF.

This clonotype was seen more than once but under ten times. This chain joins TRBV7-9 and TRBJ1-3; possible D gene TRBD1, 5 bases. Germline V CDR1 and CDR2: SEHNR, FQNEAQ (reference sequence). The V and J ends lost 5 bases and 7 bases respectively, with 18 bases between them. The CDR3 length is 15 residues. The CDR3 sequence is CASSSKEGEGNTIYF. The DNA of the CDR3 is TGTGCCAGCAGCAGCAAGGAGGGAGAGGGGAACACCATATATTTT. Using reference TRBV7-9 and TRBJ1-3 for the parts outside the CDR3, the full variable domain is DTGVSQNPRHKITKRGQNVTFRCDPISEHNRLYWYRQTLGQGPEFLTYFQNEAQLEKSRLLSDRFSAERPKGSFSTLEIQRTEQGDSAMYLCASSSKEGEGNTIYFGEGSWLTVV.